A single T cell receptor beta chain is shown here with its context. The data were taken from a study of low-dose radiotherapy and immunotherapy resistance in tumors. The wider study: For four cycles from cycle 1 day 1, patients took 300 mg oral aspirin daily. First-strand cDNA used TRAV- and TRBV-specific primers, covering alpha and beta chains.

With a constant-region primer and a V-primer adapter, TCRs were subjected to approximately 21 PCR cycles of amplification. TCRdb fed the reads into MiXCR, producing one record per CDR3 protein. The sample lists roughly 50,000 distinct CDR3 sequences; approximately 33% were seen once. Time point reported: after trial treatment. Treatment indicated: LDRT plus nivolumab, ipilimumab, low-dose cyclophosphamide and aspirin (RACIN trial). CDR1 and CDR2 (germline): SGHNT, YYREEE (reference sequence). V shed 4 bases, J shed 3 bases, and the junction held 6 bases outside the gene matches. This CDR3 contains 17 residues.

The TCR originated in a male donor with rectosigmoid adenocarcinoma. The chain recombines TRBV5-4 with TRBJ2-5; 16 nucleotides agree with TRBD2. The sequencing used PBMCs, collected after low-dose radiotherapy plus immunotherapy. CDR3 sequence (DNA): TGTGCCAGCAGCCCGGGACTAGCGGGAGGGCCAGAAGAGACCCAGTACTTC. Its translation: CASSPGLAGGPEETQYF.